Listed below are T cell receptor beta chains from one sample, sequenced in a study of early T cells in non-severe SARS-CoV-2 infection. Via MiXCR, TCRdb re-called the 5' RACE reads, giving one row per CDR3 protein. The sample carries some 73,000 distinct CDR3 sequences, approximately 12% recorded once. Specimen: whole blood. These receptors were collected from an adult who was a healthcare worker with PCR-confirmed SARS-CoV-2 infection or an uninfected control (not recorded which). Both conserved end residues are part of each CDR3. D genes are given only for firm matches. Only some rows state a clone size, as once, few, many or a class for expanded clones.

J | size | V | D | CDR3 | DNA
TRBJ2-3 | few | TRBV15 | . | CATSRDRAGAQYF | TGTGCCACCAGCAGAGATCGGGCTGGCGCGCAGTATTTT
TRBJ2-7 | many | TRBV5-1 | TRBD2 | CASSLQLTSGTYEQYF | TGCGCCAGCAGCTTGCAGCTGACTAGCGGGACCTACGAGCAGTACTTC
TRBJ2-5 | few | TRBV7-6 | TRBD2 | CASSYGLAKETQYF | TGTGCCAGCAGCTATGGACTAGCGAAAGAGACCCAGTACTTC
TRBJ2-7 | few | TRBV7-6 | TRBD2 | CASSLGLAGGTEQYF | TGTGCCAGCAGCTTGGGACTAGCGGGAGGTACGGAGCAGTACTTC
TRBJ1-5 | many | TRBV20-1 | TRBD1 | CSTGQGYNQPQHF | TGCAGTACCGGACAGGGCTACAATCAGCCCCAGCATTTT
TRBJ1-1 | few | TRBV30 | . | CAWRAEAEAFF | TGTGCCTGGAGGGCAGAGGCTGAAGCTTTCTTT
TRBJ2-3 | . | TRBV6-6 | . | CASTYRQARTDTQYF | TGTGCCAGCACTTACCGCCAGGCTCGAACAGATACGCAGTATTTT
TRBJ2-1 | medium-sized | TRBV7-3 | . | CASSLRGSGNNEQFF | TGTGCCAGCAGCTTAAGGGGTAGCGGAAACAATGAGCAGTTCTTC
TRBJ2-3 | many | TRBV3-1 | . | CASSPFQDTQYF | TGTGCCAGCAGCCCCTTTCAGGATACGCAGTATTTT
TRBJ2-3 | many | TRBV6-1 | TRBD2 | CASSENPTSGTDTQYF | TGTGCCAGCAGTGAAAACCCGACTAGCGGCACAGATACGCAGTATTTT
TRBJ1-6 | few | TRBV20-1 | . | CSARDQNYSPLHF | TGCAGTGCTAGAGATCAGAACTATTCACCCCTCCACTTT
TRBJ2-7 | many | TRBV20-1 | . | CSPKDPGQTYEQYF | TGCAGTCCAAAAGACCCAGGGCAAACCTACGAGCAGTACTTC
TRBJ2-7 | . | TRBV6-6 | . | CASTRSGLDEQYF | TGTGCCAGCACCCGATCTGGGCTCGACGAGCAGTACTTC
TRBJ1-1 | many | TRBV12-3/TRBV12-4 | . | CASSLQRNTEAFF | TGTGCCAGCAGCTTGCAGAGGAACACTGAAGCTTTCTTT
TRBJ2-7 | many | TRBV18 | . | CASSPRFEAGPYEQYF | TGTGCCAGCTCACCACGGTTTGAGGCTGGGCCCTACGAGCAGTACTTC
TRBJ2-5 | . | TRBV20-1 | . | CSASTHRDQETQYF | TGCAGTGCTAGTACTCACCGGGACCAAGAGACCCAGTACTTC
TRBJ2-3 | few | TRBV24-1 | . | CATSDVLDTQYF | TGTGCCACCAGTGATGTCTTAGATACGCAGTATTTT
TRBJ2-2 | . | TRBV5-4 | TRBD1 | CASSLGTGDTGELFF | TGTGCCAGCAGTTTAGGGACAGGGGACACCGGGGAGCTGTTTTTT
TRBJ1-5 | . | TRBV2 | . | CASRTGLSNQPQHF | TGTGCCAGCCGAACAGGACTTAGCAATCAGCCCCAGCATTTT
TRBJ2-2 | few | TRBV7-3 | TRBD1 | CASSPSGQLTGELFF | TGTGCCAGCAGCCCATCGGGACAGTTGACCGGGGAGCTGTTTTTT
TRBJ2-6 | few | TRBV12-3/TRBV12-4 | TRBD1 | CASSHRGPGANVLTF | TGTGCCAGCAGCCACAGGGGGCCAGGGGCCAACGTCCTGACTTTC
TRBJ2-7 | few | TRBV7-6 | . | CASSLNGVREQYF | TGTGCCAGCAGCTTGAACGGGGTCCGGGAGCAGTACTTC
TRBJ1-1 | few | TRBV27 | . | CASSFSPNTEAFF | TGTGCCAGCAGTTTCAGTCCCAACACTGAAGCTTTCTTT
TRBJ1-5 | few | TRBV15 | TRBD1 | CATSRSSSGGQPQHF | TGTGCCACCAGCAGATCCTCCTCAGGGGGGCAGCCCCAGCATTTT